This entry is about one T cell receptor (beta chain). The antigen is undetermined. The data are from a study of T cell responses to AZD1222 COVID-19 vaccine. Study results and limitations: When two AZD1222 doses had been given, Spike-specific TCR breadth and depth rose. Most donors were white British, females outnumbered males, and clonal diversity was possibly underestimated. Sampled repertoires all dated from after the peak T cell response.

Only in-frame clones appear in the TCRdb table, and some are missing; sequencing was by immunoSEQ multiplex PCR. This table has under 200,000 clones, about 94% appearing once. The CDR3 has 14 amino acids. Germline V CDR1 and CDR2: LGHDT, YNNKEL (reference sequence). With 1 base removed from V and 0 bases from J, the gap between germline ends came to 7 bases. The sequence was collected from an adult in good health. The chain uses TRBV3-1 (or the pseudogene TRBV3-2) and TRBJ2-7; D is ambiguous. The material sequenced was peripheral blood, taken on day 0 of AZD1222 vaccination. CDR3 sequence reads: CASSQVLSSYEQYF. For the CDR3, the DNA is TGTGCCAGCAGCCAAGTACTCTCCTCCTACGAGCAGTACTTC.